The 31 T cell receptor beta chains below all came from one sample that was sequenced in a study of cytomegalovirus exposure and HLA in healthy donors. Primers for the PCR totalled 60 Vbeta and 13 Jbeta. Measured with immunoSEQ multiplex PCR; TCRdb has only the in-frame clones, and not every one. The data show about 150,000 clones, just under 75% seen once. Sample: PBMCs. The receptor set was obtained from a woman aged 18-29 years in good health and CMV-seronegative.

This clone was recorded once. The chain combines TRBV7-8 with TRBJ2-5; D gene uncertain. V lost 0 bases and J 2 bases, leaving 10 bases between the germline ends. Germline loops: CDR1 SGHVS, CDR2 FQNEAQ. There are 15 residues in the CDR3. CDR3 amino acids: CASSLAPGRQETQYF. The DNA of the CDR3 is TGTGCCAGCAGCTTAGCGCCAGGTAGACAAGAGACCCAGTACTTC.

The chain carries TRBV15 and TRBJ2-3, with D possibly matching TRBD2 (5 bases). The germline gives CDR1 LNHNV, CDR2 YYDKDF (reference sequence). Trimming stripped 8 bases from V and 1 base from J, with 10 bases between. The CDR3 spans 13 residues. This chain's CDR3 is CATQTGGTDTQYF. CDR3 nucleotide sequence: TGTGCCACCCAGACCGGGGGCACAGATACGCAGTATTTT.

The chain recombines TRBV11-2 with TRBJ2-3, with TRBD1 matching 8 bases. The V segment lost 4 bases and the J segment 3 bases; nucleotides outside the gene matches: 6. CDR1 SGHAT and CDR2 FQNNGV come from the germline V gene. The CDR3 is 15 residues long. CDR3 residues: CASSSGTGGTDTQYF. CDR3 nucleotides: TGTGCCAGCAGCTCGGGGACAGGAGGGACAGATACGCAGTATTTT.

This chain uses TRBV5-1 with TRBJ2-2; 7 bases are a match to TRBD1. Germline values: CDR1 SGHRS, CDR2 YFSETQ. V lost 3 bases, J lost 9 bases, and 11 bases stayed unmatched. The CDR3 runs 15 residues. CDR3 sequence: CASSYRQGLTRELFF. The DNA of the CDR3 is TGCGCCAGCAGCTACCGACAGGGATTAACCAGGGAGCTGTTTTTT.

The DNA for the CDR3 is TGCGCCAGCAGCTTGGCAGGACAGTCTGCAACTAATGAAAAACTGTTTTTT. Translating it yields CASSLAGQSATNEKLFF. The gene calls are TRBV5-1 and TRBJ1-4; D may be TRBD1 (6 bases). This CDR3 contains 17 residues. From germline, CDR1 is SGHRS and CDR2 YFSETQ. Between the trimmed V and J ends, which lost 0 bases and 0 bases, there was a span of 12 bases.

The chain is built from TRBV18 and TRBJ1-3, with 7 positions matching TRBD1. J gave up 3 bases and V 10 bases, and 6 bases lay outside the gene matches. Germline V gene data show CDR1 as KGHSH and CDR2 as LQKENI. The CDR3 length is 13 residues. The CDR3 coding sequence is TGTGCCAACTTCAGGGGGGATGGAAACACCATATATTTT. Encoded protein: CANFRGDGNTIYF.

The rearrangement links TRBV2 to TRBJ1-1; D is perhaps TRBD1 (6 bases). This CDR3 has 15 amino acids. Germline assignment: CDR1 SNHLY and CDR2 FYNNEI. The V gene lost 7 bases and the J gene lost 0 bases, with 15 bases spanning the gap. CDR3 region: CASNPKTGMNTEAFF. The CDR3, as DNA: TGTGCCAGCAATCCCAAAACAGGGATGAACACTGAAGCTTTCTTT.

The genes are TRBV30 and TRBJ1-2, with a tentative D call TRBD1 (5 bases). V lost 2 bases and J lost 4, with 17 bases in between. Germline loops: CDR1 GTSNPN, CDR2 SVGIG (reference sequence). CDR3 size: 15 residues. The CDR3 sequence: CAWSRRDVLIYGYTF. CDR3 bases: TGTGCCTGGAGTAGGAGGGACGTGCTGATCTATGGCTACACCTTC.

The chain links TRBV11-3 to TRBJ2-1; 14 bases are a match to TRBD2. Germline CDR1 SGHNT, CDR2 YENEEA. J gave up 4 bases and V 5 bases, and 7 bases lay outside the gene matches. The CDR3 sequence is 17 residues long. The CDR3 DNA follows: TGTGCCAGCAGCCGTGGGACTAGCGGGAGCTTTTACAATGAGCAGTTCTTC. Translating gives CASSRGTSGSFYNEQFF.

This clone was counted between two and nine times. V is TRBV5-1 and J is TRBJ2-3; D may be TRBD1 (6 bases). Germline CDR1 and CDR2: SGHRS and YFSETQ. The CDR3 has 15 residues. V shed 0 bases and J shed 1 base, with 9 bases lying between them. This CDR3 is CASSLVSGGTDTQYF. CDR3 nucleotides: TGCGCCAGCAGCTTGGTGTCAGGGGGCACAGATACGCAGTATTTT.

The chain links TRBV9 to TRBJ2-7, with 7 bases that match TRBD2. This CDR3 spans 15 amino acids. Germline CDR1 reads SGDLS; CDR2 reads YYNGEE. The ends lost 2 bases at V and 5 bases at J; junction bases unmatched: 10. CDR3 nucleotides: TGTGCCAGCAGCGTGGGAGGGCTGGCGCTCGACGAGCAGTACTTC. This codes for CASSVGGLALDEQYF.

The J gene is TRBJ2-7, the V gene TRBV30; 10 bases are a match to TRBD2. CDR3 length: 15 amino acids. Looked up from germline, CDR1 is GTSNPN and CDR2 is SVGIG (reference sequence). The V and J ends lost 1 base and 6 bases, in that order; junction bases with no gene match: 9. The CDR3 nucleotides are TGTGCCTGGAGTGGAAAGGGCCTAGCGGGAGCCGAGCAGTACGTC. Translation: CAWSGKGLAGAEQYV.

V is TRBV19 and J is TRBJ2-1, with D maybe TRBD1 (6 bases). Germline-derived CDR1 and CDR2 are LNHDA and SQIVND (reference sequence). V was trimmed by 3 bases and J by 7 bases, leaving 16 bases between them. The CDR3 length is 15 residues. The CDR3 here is CASSIPRGWSNEQFF. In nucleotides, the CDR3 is TGTGCCAGTAGTATTCCCAGGGGATGGTCGAATGAGCAGTTCTTC.

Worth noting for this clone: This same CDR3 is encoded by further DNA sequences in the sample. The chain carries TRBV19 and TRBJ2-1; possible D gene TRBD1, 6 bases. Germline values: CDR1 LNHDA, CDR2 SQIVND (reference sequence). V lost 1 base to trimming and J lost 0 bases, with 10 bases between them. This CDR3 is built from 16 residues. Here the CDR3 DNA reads TGTGCCAGTAGTATAGTAGGGGGTGCCTCCTACAATGAGCAGTTCTTC. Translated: CASSIVGGASYNEQFF.

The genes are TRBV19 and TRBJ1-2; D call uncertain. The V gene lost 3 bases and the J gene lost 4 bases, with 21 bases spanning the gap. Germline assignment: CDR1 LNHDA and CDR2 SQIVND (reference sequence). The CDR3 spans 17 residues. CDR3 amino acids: CASSISIGGFKRYGYTF. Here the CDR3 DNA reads TGTGCCAGTAGTATTTCAATTGGAGGATTCAAACGCTATGGCTACACCTTC.

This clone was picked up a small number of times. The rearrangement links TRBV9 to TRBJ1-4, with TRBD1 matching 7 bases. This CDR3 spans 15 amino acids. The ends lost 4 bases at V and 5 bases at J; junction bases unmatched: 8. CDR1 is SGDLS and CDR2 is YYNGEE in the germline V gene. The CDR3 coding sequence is TGTGCCAGCAGCCTTGGGGACAGAGCGAATGAAAAACTGTTTTTT. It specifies CASSLGDRANEKLFF.

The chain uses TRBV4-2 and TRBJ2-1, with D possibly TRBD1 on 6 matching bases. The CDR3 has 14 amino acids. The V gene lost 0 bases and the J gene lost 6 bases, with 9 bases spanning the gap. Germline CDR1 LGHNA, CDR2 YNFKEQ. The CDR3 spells CASSQEGGPNEQFF. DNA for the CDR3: TGTGCCAGCAGCCAAGAAGGGGGTCCCAATGAGCAGTTCTTC.

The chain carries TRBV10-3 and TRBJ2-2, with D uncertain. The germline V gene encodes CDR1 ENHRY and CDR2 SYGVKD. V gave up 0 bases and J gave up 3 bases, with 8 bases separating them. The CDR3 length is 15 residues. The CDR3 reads CAISESSGHTGELFF. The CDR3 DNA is TGTGCCATCAGTGAGTCCTCGGGTCACACCGGGGAGCTGTTTTTT.

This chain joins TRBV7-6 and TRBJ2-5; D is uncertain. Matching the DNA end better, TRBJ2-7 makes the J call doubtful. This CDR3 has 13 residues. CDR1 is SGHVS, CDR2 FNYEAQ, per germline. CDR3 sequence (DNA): TGTGCCAGCAGCTTGGGGATAGACTACGAGCAGTACTTC. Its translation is CASSLGIDYEQYF.

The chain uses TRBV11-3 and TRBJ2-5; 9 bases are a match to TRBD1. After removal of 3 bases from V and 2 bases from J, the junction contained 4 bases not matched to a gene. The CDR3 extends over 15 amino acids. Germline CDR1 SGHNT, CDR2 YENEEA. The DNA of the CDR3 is TGTGCCAGCAGCTTCGGGACAGGGATTCAAGAGACCCAGTACTTC. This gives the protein CASSFGTGIQETQYF.

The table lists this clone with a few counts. The CDR3 sequence is CASSSGLVADTQYF. CDR3 nucleotides: TGTGCCAGCAGCTCGGGACTAGTCGCAGATACGCAGTATTTT. This chain links TRBV5-4 with TRBJ2-3; 8 bases line up with TRBD2. Germline CDR1 and CDR2: SGHNT and YYREEE (reference sequence). The J segment lost 4 bases and the V segment lost 3 bases, leaving 4 bases of the junction unmatched. The CDR3 has 14 amino acids.

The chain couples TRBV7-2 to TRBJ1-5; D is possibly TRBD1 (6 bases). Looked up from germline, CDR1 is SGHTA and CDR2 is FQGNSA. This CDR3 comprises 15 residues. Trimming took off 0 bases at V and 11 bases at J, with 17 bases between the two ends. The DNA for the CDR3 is TGTGCCAGCAGCTTAGCCGGACAGCGGGGATTGTCCCAGCATTTT. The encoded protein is CASSLAGQRGLSQHF.

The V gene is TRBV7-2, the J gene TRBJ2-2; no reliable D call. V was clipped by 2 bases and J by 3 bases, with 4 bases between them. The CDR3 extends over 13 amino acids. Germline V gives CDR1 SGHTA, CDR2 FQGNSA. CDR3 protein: CASSLTDTGELFF. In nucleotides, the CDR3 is TGTGCCAGCAGCTTAACTGACACCGGGGAGCTGTTTTTT.

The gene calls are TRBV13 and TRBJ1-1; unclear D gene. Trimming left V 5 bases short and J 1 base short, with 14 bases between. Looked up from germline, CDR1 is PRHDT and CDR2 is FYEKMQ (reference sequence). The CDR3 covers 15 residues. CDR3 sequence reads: CASSARVRGNTEAFF. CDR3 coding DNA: TGTGCCAGCAGCGCCCGGGTCCGGGGGAACACTGAAGCTTTCTTT. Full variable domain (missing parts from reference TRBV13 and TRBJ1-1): AAGVIQSPRHLIKEKRETATLKCYPIPRHDTVYWYQQGPGQDPQFLISFYEKMQSDKGSIPDRFSAQQFSDYHSELNMSSLELGDSALYFCASSARVRGNTEAFFGQGTRLTVV.

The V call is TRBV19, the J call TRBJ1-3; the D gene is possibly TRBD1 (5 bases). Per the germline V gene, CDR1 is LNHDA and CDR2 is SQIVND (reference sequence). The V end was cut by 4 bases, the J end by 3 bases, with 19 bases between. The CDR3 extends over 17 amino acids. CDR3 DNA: TGTGCCAGTAGTAGTAACTTCAATAGGGGAATTGGAAACACCATATATTTT. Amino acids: CASSSNFNRGIGNTIYF. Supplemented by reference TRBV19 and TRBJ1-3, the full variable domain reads DGGITQSPKYLFRKEGQNVTLSCEQNLNHDAMYWYRQDPGQGLRLIYYSQIVNDFQKGDIAEGYSVSREKKESFPLTVTSAQKNPTAFYLCASSSNFNRGIGNTIYFGEGSWLTVV.

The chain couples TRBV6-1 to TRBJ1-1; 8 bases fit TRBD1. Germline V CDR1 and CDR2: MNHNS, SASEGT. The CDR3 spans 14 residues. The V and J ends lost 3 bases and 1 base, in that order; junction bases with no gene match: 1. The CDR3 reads CASSEGQENTEAFF. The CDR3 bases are TGTGCCAGCAGTGAGGGACAGGAGAACACTGAAGCTTTCTTT.

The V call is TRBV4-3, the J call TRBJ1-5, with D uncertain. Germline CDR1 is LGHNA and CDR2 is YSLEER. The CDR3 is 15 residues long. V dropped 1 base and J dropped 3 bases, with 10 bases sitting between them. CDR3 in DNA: TGCGCCAGCAGCCAAGTCGGAGGGAACAATCAGCCCCAGCATTTT. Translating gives CASSQVGGNNQPQHF.

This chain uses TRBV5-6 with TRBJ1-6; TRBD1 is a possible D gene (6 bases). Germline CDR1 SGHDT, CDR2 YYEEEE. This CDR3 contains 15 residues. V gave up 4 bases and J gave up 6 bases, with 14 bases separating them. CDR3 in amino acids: CASSTGSLGNSPLHF. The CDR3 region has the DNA TGTGCCAGCAGCACAGGGAGCCTTGGTAATTCACCCCTCCACTTT.

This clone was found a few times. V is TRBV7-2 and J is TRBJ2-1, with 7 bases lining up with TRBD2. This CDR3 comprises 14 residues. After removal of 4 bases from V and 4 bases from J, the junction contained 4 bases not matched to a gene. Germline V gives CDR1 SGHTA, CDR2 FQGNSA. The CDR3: CASSWMGGYNEQFF. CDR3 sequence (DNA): TGTGCCAGCAGCTGGATGGGAGGGTACAATGAGCAGTTCTTC.

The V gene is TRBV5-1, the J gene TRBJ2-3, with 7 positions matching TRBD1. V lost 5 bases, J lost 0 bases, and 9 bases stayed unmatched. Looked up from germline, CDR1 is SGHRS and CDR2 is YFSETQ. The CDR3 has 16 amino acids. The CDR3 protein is CASRRTGPTSTDTQYF. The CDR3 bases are TGCGCCAGCAGGCGGACAGGACCTACTAGCACAGATACGCAGTATTTT.

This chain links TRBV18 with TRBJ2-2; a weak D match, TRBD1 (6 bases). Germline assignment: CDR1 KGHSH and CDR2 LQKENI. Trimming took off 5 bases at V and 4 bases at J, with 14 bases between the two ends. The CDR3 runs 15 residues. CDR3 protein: CASSESTGSTGELFF. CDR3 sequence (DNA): TGTGCCAGCTCAGAGAGTACAGGGTCCACCGGGGAGCTGTTTTTT.